The 32 T cell receptor beta chains given below trace back to one sample, sequenced in a study of T cell repertoires in cytomegalovirus infection (dated by TCRdb to between 2018 and 2021). The sequencing machine was an Illumina HiSeq 1500. The public reads were reanalyzed by TCRdb: fastp trimming at Q25, MiXCR alignment, in-frame beta chains only. Records with the same CDR3 protein are collapsed into one entry carrying the most frequent genes and DNA. In this sample the table shows around 740,000 distinct CDR3 sequences, roughly 36% of which occur a single time. The ten top clones hold around 3% of the sample. What was sequenced was PBMCs. The receptors stem from a human donor in good health (CMV status not recorded). Some clones in this sample may be carry-over from other donors' samples.

This chain's CDR3 is CASSERTGIGTDTQYF. The CDR3 DNA is TGTGCCAGCAGCGAAAGAACAGGGATTGGTACAGATACGCAGTATTTT. The V call is TRBV7-6, the J call TRBJ2-3, with a tentative D call TRBD1 (6 bases). The V gene's germline CDR1 is SGHVS and CDR2 FNYEAQ. The CDR3 has 16 amino acids. Trimming shortened V by 5 bases and J by 3 bases, and 18 bases separated the two germline ends.

The chain uses TRBV2 and TRBJ1-6, with 10 bases aligning to TRBD1. V gave up 4 bases and J gave up 7 bases; unmatched junction bases: 16. The CDR3 covers 19 residues. Per germline, CDR1 SNHLY and CDR2 FYNNEI. The CDR3 DNA sequence: TGTGCCAGCAGTGTGGGGGCCCCGACAGGGGGCGCGAGCAATTCACCCCTCCACTTT. Its protein product is CASSVGAPTGGASNSPLHF.

The chain is built from TRBV24-1 and TRBJ1-1; D may be TRBD1 (5 bases). The CDR3 has 16 residues. In germline, CDR1 is KGHDR, CDR2 SFDVKD. Trimming pared 2 bases from V and 8 bases from J, leaving 20 bases between. CDR3 in amino acids: CATSDWTVTAVHEAFF. In DNA form, the CDR3 reads TGTGCCACCAGTGATTGGACCGTGACAGCGGTCCACGAAGCTTTCTTT.

This rearrangement joins TRBV19 to TRBJ1-3; the D is unclear. This CDR3 spans 17 amino acids. V dropped 6 bases and J dropped 1 base, with 19 bases sitting between them. CDR1 is LNHDA and CDR2 is SQIVND in the germline V gene (reference sequence). In DNA form, the CDR3 reads TGTGCCAGTAGAGGGTCCAGCTTATCCCGGTCTGGAAACACCATATATTTT. The encoded protein is CASRGSSLSRSGNTIYF.

The genes are TRBV19 and TRBJ2-4; a weak D match, TRBD1 (7 bases). The CDR3 consists of 17 residues. Deletions cut 5 bases from V and 2 bases from J, with 19 bases between. Germline CDR1 reads LNHDA; CDR2 reads SQIVND (reference sequence). The CDR3 DNA is TGTGCCAGTAGTCTGAAACAGGGGAGGAGGACCAAAAACATTCAGTACTTC. This sequence encodes CASSLKQGRRTKNIQYF.

V gene TRBV12-3 or TRBV12-4 combines with J gene TRBJ2-1; D uncertain. V gave up 8 bases and J gave up 0 bases, with 14 bases separating them. The CDR3 runs to 15 residues. DNA for the CDR3: TGTGCCAGCTTACGGACCCAGAGCTCCTACAATGAGCAGTTCTTC. Translation gives CASLRTQSSYNEQFF.

The CDR3 DNA reads TGCGCCAGCAGCCAAGATTGGACAGGGGAAAACTATGGCTACACCTTC. It codes for CASSQDWTGENYGYTF. The chain links TRBV4-1 to TRBJ1-2; 9 bases are shared with TRBD1. From germline, CDR1 is MGHRA and CDR2 YSYEKL. After removal of 0 bases from V and 2 bases from J, the junction contained 4 bases not matched to a gene. The CDR3 runs to 16 residues.

The count of this clonotype is one. Since the CDR3 does not end with the conserved phenylalanine or tryptophan, this likely comes from a read error. The rearrangement links TRBV5-3 to TRBJ2-5; D unclear. TRBV5-3 has ORF status, its function being uncertain. The CDR3 length is 15 residues. The CDR3 DNA reads TGTGCCAGCAGCTTGGCTTTCCAGCTCCAAGAGACCCAGTACTAC. It is translated as CASSLAFQLQETQYY.

The chain couples TRBV20-1 to TRBJ2-7; 7 bases map to TRBD1. The CDR3 is 14 amino acids. Losses at the gene ends were 6 bases for V and 0 bases for J; bases not matched to a gene: 8. Germline-derived CDR1 and CDR2 are DFQATT and SNEGSKA (reference sequence). CDR3 nucleotides: TGCAGTGCCGAGCCAGGGGGTACCTCCTACGAGCAGTACTTC. It is translated as CSAEPGGTSYEQYF.

This clonotype was seen only a few times. The chain couples TRBV5-1 to TRBJ2-3; TRBD2 matches at 13 bases. Germline CDR1 reads SGHRS; CDR2 reads YFSETQ. V lost 4 bases to trimming and J lost 5 bases; unmatched junction nucleotides: 7. The CDR3 contains 16 residues. The CDR3 region has the DNA TGCGCCAGCAGCACCCGACTAGCGGGGGGCCAAGATACGCAGTATTTT. Amino acids: CASSTRLAGGQDTQYF.

Comment on this clonotype: At one of its ends the junction is not consistent with the germline gene, which may arise from a read error. The chain is built from TRBV5-5 and TRBJ2-7; tentative D call: TRBD1 (5 bases). Per the germline V gene, CDR1 is SGHKS and CDR2 is YYEKEE (reference sequence). CDR3 length: 13 amino acids. Here the CDR3 reads CASSLEAGKGSHF. DNA for the CDR3: TGTGCCAGCAGCTTGGAAGCAGGGAAAGGCTCCCACTTC.

This clonotype turned up a few times. The V and J genes are TRBV11-1 and TRBJ2-2; the D gene could be TRBD1 or TRBD2 (5 bases each). This CDR3 spans 16 amino acids. The germline V and J ends were trimmed by 5 bases and 8 bases, with 21 bases remaining between them. Per the germline V gene, CDR1 is SGHAT and CDR2 is FQDESV (reference sequence). This chain's CDR3 is CASSARDGIVAGELFF. The CDR3 DNA sequence: TGTGCCAGCAGCGCACGGGACGGAATCGTGGCGGGGGAGCTGTTTTTT.

The sample holds a few counts of this clonotype. The chain carries TRBV7-2 and TRBJ2-1, with 12 nucleotides matching TRBD2. CDR3 length equals 17 residues. Trimming took 3 bases from V and 10 from J; bases not matched to a gene: 13. Germline assignment: CDR1 SGHTA and CDR2 FQGNSA. CDR3 sequence: CASSFPSGRAGVREQFF. Written as DNA, the CDR3 is TGTGCCAGCAGCTTCCCTAGCGGGAGGGCCGGGGTAAGGGAGCAGTTCTTC.

The rearrangement joins TRBV24-1 to TRBJ2-2, with D tentatively TRBD2 (6 bases). Trimming stripped 9 bases from V and 3 bases from J, with 19 bases between. The CDR3 consists of 16 residues. The germline gives CDR1 KGHDR, CDR2 SFDVKD. In DNA form, the CDR3 reads TGTGCCACCTCCCCGCGGGGCAGACTCCACACCGGGGAGCTGTTTTTT. Translated, it gives CATSPRGRLHTGELFF.

This chain links TRBV20-1 with TRBJ2-1; no clear D. Germline V gives CDR1 DFQATT, CDR2 SNEGSKA (reference sequence). Deletions cut 1 base from V and 2 bases from J, with 9 bases between. The CDR3 loop spans 14 amino acids. The CDR3 spells CSARVLATYNEQFF. The CDR3 nucleotides read TGCAGTGCTAGAGTACTCGCCACCTACAATGAGCAGTTCTTC.

The V gene is TRBV18, the J gene TRBJ1-1, with D uncertain. The CDR3 extends over 16 amino acids. Trimming took off 1 base at V and 4 bases at J, with 16 bases between the two ends. CDR1 is KGHSH and CDR2 is LQKENI in the germline V gene. CDR3 nucleotide sequence: TGTGCCAGCTCACCACTTCCGATGCAGGAGGGCACTGAAGCTTTCTTT. Residues: CASSPLPMQEGTEAFF.

This clonotype was counted a single time. The CDR3 spells CASSLGTALLNTEAFF. The CDR3 nucleotides are TGCGCCAGCAGCTTGGGGACAGCACTATTGAACACTGAAGCTTTCTTT. The rearrangement joins TRBV5-1 to TRBJ1-1; D possibly corresponds to TRBD1 (6 bases). Germline CDR1 is SGHRS and CDR2 is YFSETQ. This CDR3 has 16 amino acids. Between the trimmed V and J ends, which lost 0 bases and 0 bases, there was a span of 12 bases.

The J gene is TRBJ2-2, the V gene TRBV14; D uncertain. V dropped 1 base and J dropped 2 bases, with 8 bases sitting between them. The CDR3 covers 15 residues. CDR1 is SGHDN and CDR2 is FVKESK in the germline V gene. CDR3 residues: CASSQVKPNTGELFF. In nucleotides, the CDR3 is TGTGCCAGCAGCCAAGTAAAGCCAAACACCGGGGAGCTGTTTTTT.

This sequence joins TRBV27 and TRBJ1-6; D ambiguous. The V gene's germline CDR1 is MNHEY and CDR2 SMNVEV (reference sequence). The V end was cut by 5 bases, the J end by 4 bases, with 12 bases between. This CDR3 region has 15 residues. The CDR3: CASSPDLGYNSPLHF. CDR3 DNA: TGTGCCAGCAGTCCCGATTTGGGTTATAATTCACCCCTCCACTTT.

This clonotype was detected a few times. This chain uses TRBV5-5 with TRBJ2-1; D gene ambiguous. V gave up 0 bases and J gave up 14 bases, with 24 bases separating them. The germline gives CDR1 SGHKS, CDR2 YYEKEE (reference sequence). This CDR3 spans 16 amino acids. CDR3 loop: CASSLERVGVLSREFF. The CDR3, as DNA: TGTGCCAGCAGCTTGGAACGTGTTGGGGTCCTTTCGAGAGAGTTCTTC.

This clonotype has at least ten counts. The chain is built from TRBV2 and TRBJ2-3; 7 nucleotides match TRBD2. The CDR3 sequence is 15 residues long. V trimming: 2 bases; J trimming: 0 bases; junction bases outside the gene matches: 2. CDR1 is SNHLY, CDR2 FYNNEI, per germline. The CDR3 sequence: CASSESRGSTDTQYF. CDR3 nucleotide sequence: TGTGCCAGCAGTGAATCGCGGGGGAGCACAGATACGCAGTATTTT.

Only a few counts were recorded for this clonotype. V gene TRBV20-1 combines with J gene TRBJ1-6; 9 nucleotides line up with TRBD1. The germline CDR1 and CDR2 sequences are DFQATT and SNEGSKA (reference sequence). The CDR3 is made up of 14 amino acids. V trimming: 5 bases; J trimming: 7 bases; junction bases outside the gene matches: 6. The CDR3 loop reads CSARGDRVNSPLHF. In nucleotides, the CDR3 is TGCAGTGCTCGAGGGGACAGGGTCAATTCACCCCTCCACTTT.

The chain uses TRBV7-9 and TRBJ2-5; D call uncertain. Trimming stripped 4 bases from V and 5 bases from J, with 8 bases between. CDR1 and CDR2 from the germline V gene are SEHNR and FQNEAQ (reference sequence). The CDR3 extends over 12 amino acids. The CDR3 sequence: CASSSHEETQYF. The DNA for the CDR3 is TGTGCCAGCAGCTCACACGAGGAGACCCAGTACTTC.

With respect to this clonotype: A much larger clone sits a single nucleotide away, making a read error possible. A read error is likely, as this CDR3 ends without the conserved phenylalanine or tryptophan. The chain is built from TRBV28 and TRBJ1-1, with a weak D call TRBD1 (6 bases). Trimming took 3 bases from V and 0 from J, leaving 11 bases between them. The CDR3 runs to 15 residues. Looked up from germline, CDR1 is MDHEN and CDR2 is SYDVKM. As DNA, the CDR3 is TGTGCCAGCAGTTTCTTCGGACAGATGAACACTGAAGCTTTCTGT. It specifies CASSFFGQMNTEAFC.

The chain carries TRBV2 and TRBJ1-1, with a possible D match to TRBD1 (5 bases). Germline CDR1 SNHLY, CDR2 FYNNEI. CDR3 size: 17 residues. The V gene lost 7 bases and the J gene lost 3 bases, with 24 bases spanning the gap. The CDR3: CASNDKGGEGWDTEAFF. In DNA, the CDR3 is TGTGCCAGCAATGATAAAGGAGGGGAAGGTTGGGACACTGAAGCTTTCTTT.

Points on this clonotype: Its ends do not fully match the called genes, so a read error is possible. The rearrangement uses TRBV11-3 and TRBJ1-1, with 8 positions matching TRBD1. The CDR3 loop spans 17 amino acids. CDR1 is SGHNT and CDR2 is YENEEA in the germline V gene. For the CDR3, the DNA is TGTACCAGCAGTTCCCAGGGACAGGTCCTAATGAACACTGAAGCTTTCTTT. It is translated as CTSSSQGQVLMNTEAFF.

The chain carries TRBV5-5 and TRBJ2-6; the match to TRBD1 covers 10 bases. The length of the CDR3 is 18 residues. Germline V CDR1 and CDR2: SGHKS, YYEKEE (reference sequence). V shed 0 bases and J 0 bases; nucleotides not matched to a gene: 3. The chain's CDR3 is CASSLGDRGPSGANVLTF. DNA of the CDR3: TGTGCCAGCAGCTTGGGGGACAGGGGACCCTCTGGGGCCAACGTCCTGACTTTC.

The chain couples TRBV5-4 to TRBJ2-7, with TRBD1 matching over 7 bases. CDR1 SGHNT and CDR2 YYREEE come from the germline V gene (reference sequence). The CDR3 is made up of 15 amino acids. Germline trimming cut 4 bases from V and 5 bases from J; bases unmatched to any gene: 12. DNA of the CDR3: TGTGCCAGCAGCACCCAGACAGGGTACGTCGACGAGCAGTACTTC. Translation gives CASSTQTGYVDEQYF.

This chain uses TRBV5-4 with TRBJ1-1; maybe TRBD1 (5 bases). V lost 3 bases, J lost 1 base, and 13 bases lay in between. The CDR3 contains 15 residues. The germline V gene has CDR1 SGHNT and CDR2 YYREEE (reference sequence). The CDR3 DNA reads as TGTGCCAGCAGCTGGGAGCAGGGTAGGAACACTGAAGCTTTCTTT. Translation gives CASSWEQGRNTEAFF.

V usage is TRBV28 and J usage is TRBJ2-5; 8 bases are shared with TRBD2. Germline CDR1 MDHEN, CDR2 SYDVKM. The CDR3 runs to 13 residues. V lost 3 bases to trimming and J lost 5 bases; unmatched junction nucleotides: 2. The CDR3 DNA follows: TGTGCCAGCAGTTTGGGACTAGTGGAGACCCAGTACTTC. It codes for CASSLGLVETQYF. Using reference TRBV28 and TRBJ2-5 for the parts outside the CDR3, the full variable domain is DVKVTQSSRYLVKRTGEKVFLECVQDMDHENMFWYRQDPGLGLRLIYFSYDVKMKEKGDIPEGYSVSREKKERFSLILESASTNQTSMYLCASSLGLVETQYFGPGTRLLVL.

The V call is TRBV20-1, the J call TRBJ2-7; 8 positions match TRBD1. Germline CDR1 is DFQATT and CDR2 is SNEGSKA (reference sequence). Unmatched junction bases numbered 16, after V lost 3 bases and J lost 3 bases. The CDR3 consists of 17 residues. In nucleotides, the CDR3 is TGCAGTGCTAGTCAGGGGGTGCCCGGGACAGGAATCTACGAGCAGTACTTC. This translates into CSASQGVPGTGIYEQYF.

The V gene is TRBV28, the J gene TRBJ1-5, with D unresolved. CDR3 length: 16 residues. Trimming left V 6 bases short and J 7 bases short, with 22 bases between. From germline, CDR1 is MDHEN and CDR2 SYDVKM. The CDR3 region is CASSRPPGLQAQPQHF. In nucleotides, the CDR3 is TGTGCCAGCAGCCGACCCCCCGGGCTTCAGGCGCAGCCCCAGCATTTT.